This is a list of T cell receptor beta chains from one sample in a study of cytomegalovirus exposure and HLA in healthy donors. Measured with immunoSEQ multiplex PCR; TCRdb has only the in-frame clones, and not every one. The table lists 140,000 to 150,000 clones, almost 80% of them singletons. The sequencing input was PBMCs. The receptors originated from a woman aged 35 to 49 in good health and CMV-seropositive. CDR3s include the opening cysteine and the closing phenylalanine or tryptophan. D genes are given only for firm matches. Only part of the rows carry a size: once, few, many, or a class if the clone is expanded.

v_call: TRBV5-6
d_call: .
clone_size: .
j_call: TRBJ2-3
cdr3_nt: TGTGCCAGCAGCCTCGGAGTTTCGCCAGATACGCAGTATTTT
cdr3_aa: CASSLGVSPDTQYF

v_call: TRBV7-9
d_call: TRBD1
clone_size: few
j_call: TRBJ2-7
cdr3_nt: TGTGCCAGCAGCACGGACAGGGGAGGAGACTACGAGCAGTACTTC
cdr3_aa: CASSTDRGGDYEQYF

v_call: TRBV5-4
d_call: .
clone_size: .
j_call: TRBJ2-7
cdr3_nt: TGTGCCAGCAGCCGAGAATCCTACGAGCAGTACTTC
cdr3_aa: CASSRESYEQYF

v_call: TRBV5-4
d_call: .
clone_size: .
j_call: TRBJ2-3
cdr3_nt: TGTGCCAGCAGCGATAGCGTTCCCGGCACAGATACGCAGTATTTT
cdr3_aa: CASSDSVPGTDTQYF

v_call: TRBV9
d_call: .
clone_size: .
j_call: TRBJ2-1
cdr3_nt: TGTGCCAGCAGCGCCGGGATTTACAATGAGCAGTTCTTC
cdr3_aa: CASSAGIYNEQFF

v_call: TRBV5-6
d_call: TRBD2
clone_size: .
j_call: TRBJ2-7
cdr3_nt: TGTGCCAGCAGCTTGGAACTAGCGTACGAGCAGTACTTC
cdr3_aa: CASSLELAYEQYF

v_call: TRBV5-4
d_call: TRBD1
clone_size: once
j_call: TRBJ2-2
cdr3_nt: TGTGCCAGCAGGGCTTCGACAGGGGGCTGGACCGGGGAGCTGTTTTTT
cdr3_aa: CASRASTGGWTGELFF

v_call: TRBV19
d_call: TRBD1
clone_size: .
j_call: TRBJ2-5
cdr3_nt: TGTGCCAGTAGTTCTACCGACAGGGGCCAAGAGACCCAGTACTTC
cdr3_aa: CASSSTDRGQETQYF

v_call: TRBV18
d_call: .
clone_size: .
j_call: TRBJ2-5
cdr3_nt: TGTGCCAGCTCACCACCTTCGCAAGAGACCCAGTACTTC
cdr3_aa: CASSPPSQETQYF

v_call: TRBV5-1
d_call: TRBD2
clone_size: .
j_call: TRBJ2-7
cdr3_nt: TGCGCCAGCAGCTCTACTAGCGGGGTCTACGAGCAGTACTTC
cdr3_aa: CASSSTSGVYEQYF

v_call: TRBV5-4
d_call: .
clone_size: once
j_call: TRBJ1-1
cdr3_nt: TGTGCCAGCAGCTTGAGTTCGACAGTGAACACTGAAGCTTTCTTT
cdr3_aa: CASSLSSTVNTEAFF

v_call: TRBV5-1
d_call: .
clone_size: .
j_call: TRBJ2-2
cdr3_nt: TGCGCCAGCAGCCCTGGGACACATAACACCGGGGAGCTGTTTTTT
cdr3_aa: CASSPGTHNTGELFF

v_call: TRBV6-1
d_call: .
clone_size: few
j_call: TRBJ1-6
cdr3_nt: TGTGCCAGCAGGGCTCCTAGTAATTCACCCCTCCACTTT
cdr3_aa: CASRAPSNSPLHF

v_call: TRBV2
d_call: TRBD2
clone_size: .
j_call: TRBJ2-3
cdr3_nt: TGTGCCAGCAGCCGAAGGGGCGGGGGGGAAACAGATACGCAGTATTTT
cdr3_aa: CASSRRGGGETDTQYF

v_call: TRBV6-5
d_call: TRBD1
clone_size: .
j_call: TRBJ2-1
cdr3_nt: TGTGCCAGCAGTTACCACGGGACAGGGTATAACAATGAGCAGTTCTTC
cdr3_aa: CASSYHGTGYNNEQFF

v_call: TRBV6-1
d_call: .
clone_size: .
j_call: TRBJ2-2
cdr3_nt: TGTGCCAGCCCCACGGGAGACAGGGTTTCCGGGGAGCTGTTTTTT
cdr3_aa: CASPTGDRVSGELFF

v_call: TRBV6-4
d_call: .
clone_size: .
j_call: TRBJ1-1
cdr3_nt: TGTGCCAGCAGAGACACAAACAGGAACACTGAAGCTTTCTTT
cdr3_aa: CASRDTNRNTEAFF

v_call: TRBV19
d_call: .
clone_size: .
j_call: TRBJ1-1
cdr3_nt: TGTGCCAGTAGTATTCCGCGGACAGCCGGCCCCGCTGAAGCTTTCTTT
cdr3_aa: CASSIPRTAGPAEAFF

v_call: TRBV9
d_call: .
clone_size: .
j_call: TRBJ2-1
cdr3_nt: TGTGCCAGCAGCGTAGTGACAAACAATGAGCAGTTCTTC
cdr3_aa: CASSVVTNNEQFF

v_call: TRBV5-4
d_call: .
clone_size: once
j_call: TRBJ1-1
cdr3_nt: TGTGCCAGCAGGCCGGGGGGGGTGGTCGCTGAAGCTTTCTTT
cdr3_aa: CASRPGGVVAEAFF

v_call: TRBV6-6
d_call: .
clone_size: .
j_call: TRBJ1-6
cdr3_nt: TGTGCCAGCAGTTACTTACGGTTTAATTCACCCCTCCACTTT
cdr3_aa: CASSYLRFNSPLHF

v_call: TRBV9
d_call: TRBD2
clone_size: .
j_call: TRBJ2-3
cdr3_nt: TGTGCCAGCAGCGCCCTGACTAGCGGGGGGGCCGTGACAGATACGCAGTATTTT
cdr3_aa: CASSALTSGGAVTDTQYF

v_call: TRBV2
d_call: .
clone_size: .
j_call: TRBJ1-2
cdr3_nt: TGTGCCAGCAGTGCCACTCGGGGGGGCTACACCTTC
cdr3_aa: CASSATRGGYTF

v_call: TRBV10-3
d_call: .
clone_size: .
j_call: TRBJ2-3
cdr3_nt: TGTGCCATTCAGACAGCTAGCACAGATACGCAGTATTTT
cdr3_aa: CAIQTASTDTQYF

v_call: TRBV2
d_call: .
clone_size: .
j_call: TRBJ1-1
cdr3_nt: TGTGCCAGCAGCCAATTATCGGGAATCACTTCTGAAGCTTTCTTT
cdr3_aa: CASSQLSGITSEAFF

v_call: TRBV28
d_call: .
clone_size: .
j_call: TRBJ2-2
cdr3_nt: TGTGCCAGCAGTTTTCGGTTCACCGGGGAGCTGTTTTTT
cdr3_aa: CASSFRFTGELFF

v_call: TRBV6-5
d_call: TRBD2
clone_size: .
j_call: TRBJ2-1
cdr3_nt: TGTGCCAGCAGCCCCACTAGCGGGGAAAACAATGAGCAGTTCTTC
cdr3_aa: CASSPTSGENNEQFF

v_call: TRBV6-5
d_call: TRBD1
clone_size: .
j_call: TRBJ2-2
cdr3_nt: TGTGCCAGCAGACGACAGGGGGACACCGGGGAGCTGTTTTTT
cdr3_aa: CASRRQGDTGELFF

v_call: TRBV21-1
d_call: .
clone_size: .
j_call: TRBJ1-1
cdr3_nt: TGTGCCAGCAAGAGGGTTGAGGGTCCCGTGAACACTGAAGCTTTCTTT
cdr3_aa: CASKRVEGPVNTEAFF